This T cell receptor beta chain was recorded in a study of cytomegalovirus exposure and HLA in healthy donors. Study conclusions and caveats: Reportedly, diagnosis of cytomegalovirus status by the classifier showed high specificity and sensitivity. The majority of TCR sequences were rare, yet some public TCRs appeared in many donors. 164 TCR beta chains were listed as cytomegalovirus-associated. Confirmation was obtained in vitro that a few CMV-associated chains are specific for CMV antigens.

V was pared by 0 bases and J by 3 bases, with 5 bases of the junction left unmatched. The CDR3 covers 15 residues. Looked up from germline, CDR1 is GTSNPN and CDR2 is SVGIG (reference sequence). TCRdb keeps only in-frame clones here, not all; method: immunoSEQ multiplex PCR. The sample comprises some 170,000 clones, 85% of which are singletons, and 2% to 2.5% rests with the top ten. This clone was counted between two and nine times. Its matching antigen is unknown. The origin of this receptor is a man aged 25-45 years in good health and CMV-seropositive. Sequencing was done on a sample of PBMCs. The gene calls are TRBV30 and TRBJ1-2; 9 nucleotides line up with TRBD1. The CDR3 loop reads CAWSVSGTGHYGYTF. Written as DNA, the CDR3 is TGTGCCTGGAGTGTGTCCGGGACAGGGCACTATGGCTACACCTTC.